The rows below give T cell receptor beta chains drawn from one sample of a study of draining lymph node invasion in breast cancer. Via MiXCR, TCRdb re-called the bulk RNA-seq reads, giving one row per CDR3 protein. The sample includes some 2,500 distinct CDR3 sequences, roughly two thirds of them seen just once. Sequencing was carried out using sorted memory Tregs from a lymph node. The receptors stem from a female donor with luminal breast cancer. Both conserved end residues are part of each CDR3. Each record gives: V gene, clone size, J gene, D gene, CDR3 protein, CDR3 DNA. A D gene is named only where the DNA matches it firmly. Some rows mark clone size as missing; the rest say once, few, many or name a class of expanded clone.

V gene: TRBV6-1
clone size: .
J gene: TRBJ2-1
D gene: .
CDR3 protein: CASRAGWEGEQFF
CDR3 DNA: TGTGCCAGCCGTGCTGGGTGGGAAGGCGAGCAGTTCTTC

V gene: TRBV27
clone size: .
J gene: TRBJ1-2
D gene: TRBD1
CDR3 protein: CASSRKGAAGSYNYGYTF
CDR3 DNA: TGTGCCAGCAGTAGGAAGGGGGCAGCCGGTAGTTATAACTATGGCTACACCTTC

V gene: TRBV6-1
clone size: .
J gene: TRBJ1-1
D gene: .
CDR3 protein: CASSGPGNSLNTEAFF
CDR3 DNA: TGTGCCAGCAGTGGGCCCGGGAATTCATTGAACACTGAAGCTTTCTTT

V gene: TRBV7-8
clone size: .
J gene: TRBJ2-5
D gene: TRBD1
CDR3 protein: CASSLDRGPGTQYF
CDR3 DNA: TGTGCCAGCAGCTTAGATAGGGGGCCAGGGACCCAGTACTTC

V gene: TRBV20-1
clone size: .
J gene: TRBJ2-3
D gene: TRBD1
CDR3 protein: CSAIGTGDTDTQYF
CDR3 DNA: TGCAGTGCTATTGGGACAGGGGACACAGATACGCAGTATTTT

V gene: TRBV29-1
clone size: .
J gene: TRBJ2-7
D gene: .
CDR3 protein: CSLLDGDSYEQYF
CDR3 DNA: TGCAGCTTACTAGACGGAGACTCCTACGAGCAGTACTTC

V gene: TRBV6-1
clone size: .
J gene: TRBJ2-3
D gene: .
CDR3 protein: CASRPPGAGWQYF
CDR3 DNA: TGTGCCAGCAGGCCCCCGGGGGCAGGGTGGCAGTATTTT

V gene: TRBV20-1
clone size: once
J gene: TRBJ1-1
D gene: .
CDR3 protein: CSAREQLNTEAFF
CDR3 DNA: TGCAGTGCTAGAGAACAGCTGAACACTGAAGCTTTCTTT

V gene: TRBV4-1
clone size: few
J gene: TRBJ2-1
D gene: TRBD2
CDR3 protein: CASSQVRGGFINEQFF
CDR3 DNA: TGCGCCAGCAGCCAAGTTCGGGGGGGCTTTATCAATGAGCAGTTCTTC

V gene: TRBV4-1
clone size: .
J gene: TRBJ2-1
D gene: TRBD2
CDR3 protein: CASSTPGLADEQFF
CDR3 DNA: TGCGCCAGCAGCACCCCGGGACTAGCGGATGAGCAGTTCTTC

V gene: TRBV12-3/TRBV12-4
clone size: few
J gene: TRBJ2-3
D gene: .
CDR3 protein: CASSHGMGDTQYF
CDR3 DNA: TGTGCCAGCAGCCACGGGATGGGAGATACGCAGTATTTT

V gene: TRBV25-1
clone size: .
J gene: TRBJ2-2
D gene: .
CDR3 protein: CASSAQLNTGELFF
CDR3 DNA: TGTGCCAGCAGTGCGCAGCTGAACACCGGGGAGCTGTTTTTT

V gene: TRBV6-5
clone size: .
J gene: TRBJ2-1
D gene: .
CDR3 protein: CASSPRSGGRSNEQFF
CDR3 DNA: TGTGCCAGCAGTCCCCGGTCGGGGGGCCGTTCCAATGAGCAGTTCTTC

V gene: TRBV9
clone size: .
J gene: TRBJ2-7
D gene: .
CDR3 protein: CASSVTDRPSYEQYF
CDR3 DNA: TGTGCCAGCAGCGTAACTGACCGACCCTCCTACGAGCAGTACTTC

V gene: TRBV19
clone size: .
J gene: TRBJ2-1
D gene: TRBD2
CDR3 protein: CASSGTPPRGGVYNEQFF
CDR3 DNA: TGTGCCAGTAGTGGAACCCCGCCCCGGGGGGGGGTCTACAATGAGCAGTTCTTC

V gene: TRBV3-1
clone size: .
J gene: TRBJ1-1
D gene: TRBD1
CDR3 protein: CASSHRRTGVLNTEAFF
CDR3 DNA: TGTGCCAGCAGCCATCGGAGGACAGGGGTTCTGAACACTGAAGCTTTCTTT

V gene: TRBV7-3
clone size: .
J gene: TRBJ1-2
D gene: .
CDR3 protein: CASSLDSNYGYTF
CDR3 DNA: TGTGCCAGCAGCTTGGACAGCAACTATGGCTACACCTTC

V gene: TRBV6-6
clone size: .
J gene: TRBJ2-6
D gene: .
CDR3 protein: CASSSARNGPSGANVLTF
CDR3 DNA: TGTGCCAGCAGTTCCGCACGGAACGGACCCTCTGGGGCCAACGTCCTGACTTTC

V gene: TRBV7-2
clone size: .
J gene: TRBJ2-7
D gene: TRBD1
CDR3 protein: CASSLAATGVSPIYEQYF
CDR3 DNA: TGTGCCAGCAGCTTAGCGGCGACAGGGGTATCTCCTATCTACGAGCAGTACTTC

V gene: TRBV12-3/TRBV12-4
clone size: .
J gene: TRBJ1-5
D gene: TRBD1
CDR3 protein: CASRGQGNQPQHF
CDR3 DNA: TGTGCCAGCAGGGGACAGGGTAATCAGCCCCAGCATTTT

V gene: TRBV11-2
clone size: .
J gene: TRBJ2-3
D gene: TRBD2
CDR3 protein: CASSFRTSGPTDTQYF
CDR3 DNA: TGTGCCAGCAGCTTCCGGACTAGCGGCCCCACAGATACGCAGTATTTT

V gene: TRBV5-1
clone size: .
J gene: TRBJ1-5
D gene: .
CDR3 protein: CASSLGENQPQHF
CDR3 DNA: TGCGCCAGCAGCTTGGGCGAAAATCAGCCCCAGCATTTT